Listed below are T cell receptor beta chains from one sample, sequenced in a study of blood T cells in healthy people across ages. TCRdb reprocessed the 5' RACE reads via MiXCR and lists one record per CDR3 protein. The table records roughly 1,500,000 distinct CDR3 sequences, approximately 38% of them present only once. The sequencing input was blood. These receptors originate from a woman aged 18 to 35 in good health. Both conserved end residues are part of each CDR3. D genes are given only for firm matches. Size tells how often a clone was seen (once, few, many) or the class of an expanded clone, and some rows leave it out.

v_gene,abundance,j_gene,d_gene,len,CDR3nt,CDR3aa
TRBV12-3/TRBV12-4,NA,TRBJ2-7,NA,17,TGTGCCAGCAGAACCCGAGGGGGCCAAAGGGACTACAATGAGCAGTACTTC,CASRTRGGQRDYNEQYF
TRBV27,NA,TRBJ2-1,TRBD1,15,TGTGCCAGCATTACCGGGACAGGGCGAAAAAATGAGCAGTTCTTC,CASITGTGRKNEQFF
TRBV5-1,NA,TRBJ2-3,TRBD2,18,TGCGCCAGCAGCTTCTTACTAGCGGGAGAGGGATATGCAGATACGCAGTATTTT,CASSFLLAGEGYADTQYF
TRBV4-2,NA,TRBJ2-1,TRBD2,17,TGTGCCAGCAGCCAAGAGCAACTAGCGGGTTCCTACAATGAGCAGTTCTTC,CASSQEQLAGSYNEQFF
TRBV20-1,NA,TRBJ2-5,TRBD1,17,TGCAGTGCTCCCAGGACAGGGACGATTTCAATGACGGAGACCCAGTACTTC,CSAPRTGTISMTETQYF
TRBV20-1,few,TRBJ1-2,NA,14,TGCAGTGCTACAGGTCCGGAGGGGGGGAATGGCTACACCTTC,CSATGPEGGNGYTF
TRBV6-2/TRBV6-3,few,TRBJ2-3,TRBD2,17,TGTGCCAGCAGTTACTCGGATAGCGGGAGTAGCACAGATACGCAGTATTTT,CASSYSDSGSSTDTQYF
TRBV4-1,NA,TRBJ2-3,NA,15,TGCGCCAGCAGCCAGACCGGGACACTCCCAGAGACGCAGTATTTT,CASSQTGTLPETQYF
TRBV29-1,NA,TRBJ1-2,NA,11,TGCAGCGTTGACTCAGGGGATGGCTACACCTTC,CSVDSGDGYTF
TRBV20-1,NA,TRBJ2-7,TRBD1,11,TGCAGTGTTCAAACAGGGGGCGAGCAGTACTTC,CSVQTGGEQYF
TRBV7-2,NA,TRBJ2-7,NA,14,TGTGCCAGCATGCGGAGGACAGAATCCCACGAGCAGTACTTC,CASMRRTESHEQYF
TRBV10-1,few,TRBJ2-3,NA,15,TGCGCCAGCAGTCCGACAGGCCAAATCACAGATACGCAGTATTTT,CASSPTGQITDTQYF
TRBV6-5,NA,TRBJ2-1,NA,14,TGTGCCAGCAGTTACTCGGGGAGCGACAATGAGCAGTTCTTC,CASSYSGSDNEQFF
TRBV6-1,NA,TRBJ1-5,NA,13,TGTGCCAGCAGTGCCGGGCGAGGTCAGCCCCAGCATTTT,CASSAGRGQPQHF
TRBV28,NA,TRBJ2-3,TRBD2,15,TGTGCCAGCCGTCGAGCGGGGATGGGGACAGATACGCAGTATTTT,CASRRAGMGTDTQYF
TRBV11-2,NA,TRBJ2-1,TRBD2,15,TGTACCAGCAGCCCCCTGGCGGGAGGCTACAATGAGCAGTTCTTC,CTSSPLAGGYNEQFF